The 12 T cell receptor beta chains reported below all come from one sample, sequenced in a study of T-cell reconstitution after alpha-beta-depleted transplantation in children. Preparation of the TCRbeta library was carried out with unique molecular identifiers. TCRdb fed the PCR reads into MiXCR, producing one record per CDR3 protein. The sample lists over 200,000 distinct CDR3 sequences; about a tenth were seen once. Sequenced here: PBMCs, sampled before TCRalphabeta/CD19-depleted stem cell transplant. Receptors were obtained from a child in the first two years of life with acute myeloid leukemia, due to receive a stem cell transplant.

This clonotype was counted between two and nine times. The chain links TRBV11-2 to TRBJ2-3, with D possibly matching TRBD1 (6 bases). V was clipped by 0 bases and J by 5 bases, with 18 bases between them. Germline V lookup: CDR1 SGHAT, CDR2 FQNNGV. There are 17 residues in the CDR3. The CDR3 nucleotides are TGTGCCAGCAGCTTAGATATAGGACCCCAGGGGAGAGATACGCAGTATTTT. Translating it yields CASSLDIGPQGRDTQYF.

This clonotype showed up many times. The rearrangement joins TRBV19 to TRBJ1-4; D gene uncertain. V was shortened by 5 bases and J by 11 bases, with 18 bases between the two germline ends. The CDR3 covers 14 residues. Germline V gene data show CDR1 as LNHDA and CDR2 as SQIVND (reference sequence). DNA of the CDR3: TGTGCCAGTAGTTCGTCAGGAGGCGTGGGGAAACTGTTTTTT. This encodes CASSSSGGVGKLFF. Variable domain in full (rest from reference TRBV19 and TRBJ1-4): DGGITQSPKYLFRKEGQNVTLSCEQNLNHDAMYWYRQDPGQGLRLIYYSQIVNDFQKGDIAEGYSVSREKKESFPLTVTSAQKNPTAFYLCASSSSGGVGKLFFGSGTQLSVL.

In this sample, this clonotype turned up many times. The rearrangement links TRBV12-3 or TRBV12-4 to TRBJ2-1; no definite D call. This CDR3 has 11 amino acids. V lost 3 bases and J 13 bases, leaving 10 bases between the germline ends. This CDR3 reads CASSFMTEQFF. The CDR3 nucleotides read TGTGCCAGCAGTTTCATGACCGAACAGTTCTTC.

This clonotype appeared many times. This chain's CDR3 is CASSLVLIQGDEQFF. CDR3 sequence (DNA): TGCGCCAGCAGCTTGGTATTGATTCAAGGAGATGAGCAGTTCTTC. The chain has TRBV5-1 and TRBJ2-1; D remains ambiguous. The CDR3 is made up of 15 amino acids. V gave up 0 bases and J gave up 8 bases, with 15 bases separating them. The germline gives CDR1 SGHRS, CDR2 YFSETQ.

This clonotype was observed at least ten times. The chain recombines TRBV6-2 or TRBV6-3 with TRBJ2-7; 7 bases map to TRBD1. After removal of 0 bases from V and 6 bases from J, the junction contained 5 bases not matched to a gene. The germline V gene has CDR1 MNHEY and CDR2 SVGEGT. The CDR3 spans 14 residues. CDR3 DNA sequence: TGTGCCAGCAGTTACTCTGAGGGACAGCGCGAGCAGTACTTC. The encoded protein is CASSYSEGQREQYF.

This clonotype has at least ten counts. The chain employs TRBV6-6 and TRBJ2-7; 7 bases fit TRBD1. The ends lost 0 bases at V and 4 bases at J; junction bases unmatched: 6. The CDR3 contains 15 residues. Per germline, CDR1 MNHNY and CDR2 SVGAGI (reference sequence). The DNA of the CDR3 is TGTGCCAGCAGTTACTCTACCGGGACAGAATACGAGCAGTACTTC. It encodes CASSYSTGTEYEQYF.

V is TRBV30 and J is TRBJ2-2; D call uncertain. The length of the CDR3 is 13 residues. The germline V gene has CDR1 GTSNPN and CDR2 SVGIG (reference sequence). V was shortened by 2 bases and J by 4 bases, with 8 bases between the two germline ends. The chain's CDR3 is CAWSRASTGELFF. In DNA, the CDR3 is TGTGCCTGGAGTAGGGCGAGCACCGGGGAGCTGTTTTTT.

This clonotype showed up many times. The rearrangement uses TRBV5-1 and TRBJ1-1; 9 bases are shared with TRBD1. In germline, CDR1 is SGHRS, CDR2 YFSETQ. The junction had 7 bases not matched to a gene; V was cut back by 4 bases and J by 0 bases. This CDR3 has 16 amino acids. CDR3 loop: CASSPGTGNMNTEAFF. The CDR3 nucleotides read TGCGCCAGCAGCCCGGGGACAGGGAACATGAACACTGAAGCTTTCTTT.

This clonotype was picked up many times. This chain connects TRBV20-1 to TRBJ1-6; a weak D match, TRBD1 (5 bases). The germline CDR1 and CDR2 sequences are DFQATT and SNEGSKA (reference sequence). Trimming shortened V by 2 bases and J by 8 bases, and 16 bases separated the two germline ends. The CDR3 sequence is 15 residues long. The CDR3 nucleotides are TGCAGTGCTAGATCTCGGCCCCTCAGGGATTCACCCCTCCACTTT. Translating it yields CSARSRPLRDSPLHF.

This clonotype was observed many times. The DNA for the CDR3 is TGCAGTGCTAGGTCAACTAGCGGTAACTCCTACGAGCAGTACTTC. This codes for CSARSTSGNSYEQYF. This chain links TRBV20-1 with TRBJ2-7, with TRBD2 matching over 8 bases. CDR1 DFQATT and CDR2 SNEGSKA come from the germline V gene (reference sequence). Trimming removed 3 bases from V and 0 bases from J; junction bases left unmatched: 7. This CDR3 is built from 15 residues.

This clonotype came up many times. The V call is TRBV24-1, the J call TRBJ2-1; 7 bases are shared with TRBD2. From germline, CDR1 is KGHDR and CDR2 SFDVKD. The V segment lost 6 bases and the J segment 6 bases; nucleotides outside the gene matches: 4. This CDR3 region has 13 residues. The CDR3 sequence is CATSRAGSNEQFF. CDR3 in DNA: TGTGCCACCAGTAGAGCGGGGTCCAATGAGCAGTTCTTC.

This clonotype has a handful of counts. The chain carries TRBV28 and TRBJ1-2, with 8 bases aligning to TRBD1. Per germline, CDR1 MDHEN and CDR2 SYDVKM. There are 14 residues in the CDR3. With 6 bases clipped from V and 7 bases from J, the junction kept 10 bases outside the gene matches. CDR3 sequence reads: CASSPSDRAGGYTF. CDR3 in DNA: TGTGCCAGCAGCCCATCGGACAGGGCGGGTGGCTACACCTTC.